Described below is a single T cell receptor beta chain sequence and its context. With 3 bases removed from V and 0 bases from J, the gap between germline ends came to 14 bases. CDR1 is KGHSH, CDR2 LQKENI, per germline. The CDR3 length is 16 residues. The entry originates in a study of blood T cell repertoires in COVID-19. Study summary: Some COVID-19 samples were acute and others convalescent; all came from the United States, Italy and Spain. PBMCs, B-cell-depleted T cells, or T cells were the source of the cDNA or gDNA that made up the material.

The authors' processing: Estimation of nucleated cell counts relied on the amplification of reference gene primers. Some clones are missing from TCRdb's copy, which holds only in-frame ones; the method was immunoSEQ multiplex PCR. V, J and clone size derive from that table, while D and trimming were established from the DNA sequence. The table lists roughly 120,000 clones, more than 80% of them singletons. The source material was peripheral blood. This clonotype was obtained from a woman in her forties or fifties with acute or convalescent COVID-19. This sequence joins TRBV18 and TRBJ1-1; TRBD1 is a possible D gene (5 bases). The CDR3 loop reads CASSPPTGRMNTEAFF. The CDR3 nucleotides are TGTGCCAGCTCACCCCCAACAGGCCGCATGAACACTGAAGCTTTCTTT. Supplemented by reference TRBV18 and TRBJ1-1, the full variable domain reads NAGVMQNPRHLVRRRGQEARLRCSPMKGHSHVYWYRQLPEEGLKFMVYLQKENIIDESGMPKERFSAEFPKEGPSILRIQQVVRGDSAAYFCASSPPTGRMNTEAFFGQGTRLTVV.